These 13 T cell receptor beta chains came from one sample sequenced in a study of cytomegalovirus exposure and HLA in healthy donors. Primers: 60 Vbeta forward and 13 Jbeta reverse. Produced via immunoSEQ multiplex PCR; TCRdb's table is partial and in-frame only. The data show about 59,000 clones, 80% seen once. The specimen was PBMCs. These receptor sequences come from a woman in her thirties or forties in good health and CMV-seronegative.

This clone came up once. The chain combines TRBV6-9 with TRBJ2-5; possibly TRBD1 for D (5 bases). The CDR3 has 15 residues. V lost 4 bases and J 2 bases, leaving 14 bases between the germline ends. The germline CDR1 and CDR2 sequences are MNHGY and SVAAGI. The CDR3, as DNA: TGTGCCAGCAGTTTCCCCGACAGACTGCAAGAGACCCAGTACTTC. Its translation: CASSFPDRLQETQYF.

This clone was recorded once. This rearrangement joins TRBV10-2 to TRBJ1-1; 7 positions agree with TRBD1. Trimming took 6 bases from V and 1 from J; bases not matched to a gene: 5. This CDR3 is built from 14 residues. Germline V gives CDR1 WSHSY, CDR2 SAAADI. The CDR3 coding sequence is TGCGCCAGCAGCTACAGGGGACCGAACACTGAAGCTTTCTTT. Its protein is CASSYRGPNTEAFF.

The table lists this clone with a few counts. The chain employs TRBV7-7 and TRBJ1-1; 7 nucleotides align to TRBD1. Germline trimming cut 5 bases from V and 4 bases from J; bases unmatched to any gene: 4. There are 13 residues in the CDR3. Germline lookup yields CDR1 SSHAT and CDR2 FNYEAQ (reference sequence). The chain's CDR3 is CASSRGQLTEAFF. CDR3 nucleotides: TGTGCCAGCAGCCGGGGACAGCTCACTGAAGCTTTCTTT.

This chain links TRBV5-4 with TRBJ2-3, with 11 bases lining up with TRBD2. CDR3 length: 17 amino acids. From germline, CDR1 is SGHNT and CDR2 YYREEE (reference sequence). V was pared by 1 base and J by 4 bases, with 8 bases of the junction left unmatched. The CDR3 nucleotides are TGTGCCAGCAGCTTGCTCGACTCGGGACTAGCGGCAGATACGCAGTATTTT. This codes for CASSLLDSGLAADTQYF.

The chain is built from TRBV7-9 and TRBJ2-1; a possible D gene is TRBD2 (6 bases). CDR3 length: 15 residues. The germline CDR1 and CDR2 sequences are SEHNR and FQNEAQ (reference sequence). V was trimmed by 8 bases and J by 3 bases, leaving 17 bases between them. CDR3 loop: CASRAMGGIYNEQFF. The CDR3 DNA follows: TGTGCCAGCCGTGCAATGGGCGGGATCTACAATGAGCAGTTCTTC. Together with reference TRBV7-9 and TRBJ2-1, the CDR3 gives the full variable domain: DTGVSQNPRHKITKRGQNVTFRCDPISEHNRLYWYRQTLGQGPEFLTYFQNEAQLEKSRLLSDRFSAERPKGSFSTLEIQRTEQGDSAMYLCASRAMGGIYNEQFFGPGTRLTVL.

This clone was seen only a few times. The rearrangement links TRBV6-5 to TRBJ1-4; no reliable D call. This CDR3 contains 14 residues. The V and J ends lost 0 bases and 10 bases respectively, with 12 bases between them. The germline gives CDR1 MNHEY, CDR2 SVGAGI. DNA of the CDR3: TGTGCCAGCAGTTACTCGACACGGGATGGAAAACTGTTTTTT. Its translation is CASSYSTRDGKLFF.

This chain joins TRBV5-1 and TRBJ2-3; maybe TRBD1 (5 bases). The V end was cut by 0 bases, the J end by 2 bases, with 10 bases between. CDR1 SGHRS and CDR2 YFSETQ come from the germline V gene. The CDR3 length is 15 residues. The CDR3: CASSLARVSTDTQYF. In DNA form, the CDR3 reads TGCGCCAGCAGCTTGGCCAGGGTTTCCACAGATACGCAGTATTTT. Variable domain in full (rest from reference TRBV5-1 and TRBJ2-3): KAGVTQTPRYLIKTRGQQVTLSCSPISGHRSVSWYQQTPGQGLQFLFEYFSETQRNKGNFPGRFSGRQFSNSRSEMNVSTLELGDSALYLCASSLARVSTDTQYFGPGTRLTVL.

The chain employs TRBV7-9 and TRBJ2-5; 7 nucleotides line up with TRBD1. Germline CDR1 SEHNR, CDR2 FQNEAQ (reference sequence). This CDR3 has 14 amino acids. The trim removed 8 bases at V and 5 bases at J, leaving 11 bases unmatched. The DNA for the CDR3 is TGTGCCAGCCAGGGCGACAGGGTAGAGGAGACCCAGTACTTC. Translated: CASQGDRVEETQYF. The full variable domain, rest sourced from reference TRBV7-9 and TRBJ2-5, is DTGVSQNPRHKITKRGQNVTFRCDPISEHNRLYWYRQTLGQGPEFLTYFQNEAQLEKSRLLSDRFSAERPKGSFSTLEIQRTEQGDSAMYLCASQGDRVEETQYFGPGTRLLVL.

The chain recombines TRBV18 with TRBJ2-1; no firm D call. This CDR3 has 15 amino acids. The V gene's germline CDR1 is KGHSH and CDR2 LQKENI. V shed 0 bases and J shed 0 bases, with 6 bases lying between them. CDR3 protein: CASSPPRPSYNEQFF. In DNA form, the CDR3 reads TGTGCCAGCTCACCACCGCGGCCCTCCTACAATGAGCAGTTCTTC.

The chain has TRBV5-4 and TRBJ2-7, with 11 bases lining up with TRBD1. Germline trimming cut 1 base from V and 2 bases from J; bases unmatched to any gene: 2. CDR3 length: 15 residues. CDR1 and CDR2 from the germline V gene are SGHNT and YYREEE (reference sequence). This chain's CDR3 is CASSLPGQGAYEQYF. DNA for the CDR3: TGTGCCAGCAGCTTGCCGGGACAGGGGGCCTACGAGCAGTACTTC.

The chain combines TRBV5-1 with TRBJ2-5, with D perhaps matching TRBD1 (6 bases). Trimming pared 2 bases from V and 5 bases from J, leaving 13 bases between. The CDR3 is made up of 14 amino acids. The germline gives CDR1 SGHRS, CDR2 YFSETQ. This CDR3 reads CASSFEGQGETQYF. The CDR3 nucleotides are TGCGCCAGCAGCTTTGAAGGGCAGGGGGAGACCCAGTACTTC.

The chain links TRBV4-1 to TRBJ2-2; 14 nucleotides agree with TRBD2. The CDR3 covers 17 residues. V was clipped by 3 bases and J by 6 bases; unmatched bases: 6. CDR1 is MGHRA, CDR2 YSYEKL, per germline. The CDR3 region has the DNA TGCGCCAGCAGCCACCACGGACTAGCGGGAGGCGCCGGGGAGCTGTTTTTT. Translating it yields CASSHHGLAGGAGELFF.

The CDR3 protein is CASSLVSGRGNQPQHF. For the CDR3, the DNA is TGTGCCAGCAGCTTGGTTTCTGGGAGGGGCAATCAGCCCCAGCATTTT. The chain recombines TRBV5-5 with TRBJ1-5, with D unclear. CDR1 SGHKS and CDR2 YYEKEE come from the germline V gene (reference sequence). This CDR3 region has 16 residues. The V end lost 0 bases, the J end lost 2 bases, and 12 bases lay between the germline ends. Together with reference TRBV5-5 and TRBJ1-5, the CDR3 gives the full variable domain: DAGVTQSPTHLIKTRGQQVTLRCSPISGHKSVSWYQQVLGQGPQFIFQYYEKEERGRGNFPDRFSARQFPNYSSELNVNALLLGDSALYLCASSLVSGRGNQPQHFGDGTRLSIL.